This T cell receptor (beta chain) was sequenced for a study of cytomegalovirus exposure and HLA in healthy donors. Across the whole study: An analysis done earlier identified 120 million or so unique TCR beta sequences from 150 million to 200 million T cells.

Looked up from germline, CDR1 is MNHNS and CDR2 is SASEGT. The CDR3 totals 13 residues. V gave up 6 bases and J gave up 6 bases; unmatched junction bases: 5. PCR was performed using 60 Vbeta and 13 Jbeta primers. Measured with immunoSEQ multiplex PCR; TCRdb has only the in-frame clones, and not every one. Of some 110,000 clones listed, 75% to 85% are singletons. The sequence came from a woman between 18 and 30 years old in good health and CMV-seropositive. Sequenced sample: PBMCs. The chain has TRBV6-1 and TRBJ1-5, with 7 bases aligning to TRBD1. For the CDR3, the DNA is TGTGCCAGCAGCCCCACAGGGGTTCAGCCCCAGCATTTT. Protein product: CASSPTGVQPQHF.